This T cell receptor beta chain was recorded in a study of cytomegalovirus exposure and HLA in healthy donors. The CDR3 is made up of 16 amino acids. CDR1 and CDR2 from the germline V gene are MGHRA and YSYEKL. Trimming shortened V by 2 bases and J by 9 bases, and 17 bases separated the two germline ends. PCR used 60 Vbeta primers and 13 Jbeta primers. Clones were sequenced by immunoSEQ multiplex PCR, and TCRdb holds only the in-frame ones, with some missing. The table shows some 190,000 clones, with more than 75% occurring only once. The sample comprised PBMCs. This TCR was sampled from a woman younger than 35 in good health and CMV-seronegative. The chain uses TRBV4-1 and TRBJ1-6; D unclear. The CDR3 DNA reads TGCGCCAGCAGCCAACAGGCGACTACTGGCGGTTCACCCCTCCACTTT. As protein: CASSQQATTGGSPLHF.